What follows are 16 T cell receptor beta chains derived from one specimen sequenced in a study of tumor-infiltrating lymphocytes in oesophageal squamous cell carcinoma. A single record per CDR3 protein comes from TCRdb applying MiXCR to the PCR reads. The table shows about 10,000 distinct CDR3 sequences, with approximately 59% occurring only once. Sequenced: esophageal tumor tissue. Every receptor here comes from a male donor with esophageal squamous cell carcinoma.

The genes are TRBV28 and TRBJ2-5, with 9 bases that match TRBD1. The DNA end is a closer match to TRBJ2-7, so the J assignment may be wrong. The length of the CDR3 is 15 residues. Germline V gene sequence: CDR1 MDHEN, CDR2 SYDVKM. Here the CDR3 reads CASSSPRDREPEQYF. The CDR3 DNA follows: TGTGCCAGCAGTTCCCCCCGGGACAGGGAACCCGAGCAGTACTTC.

This clonotype was recorded a few times. The chain combines TRBV7-2 with TRBJ2-3, with 8 bases lining up with TRBD2. V lost 4 bases and J lost 12; bases outside the gene matches: 6. Germline V CDR1 and CDR2: SGHTA, FQGNSA. The CDR3 extends over 12 amino acids. Here the CDR3 reads CASSSELAAQYF. CDR3 sequence (DNA): TGTGCCAGCAGCTCCGAACTAGCGGCTCAGTATTTT.

The sample holds many counts of this clonotype. This chain connects TRBV12-3 or TRBV12-4 to TRBJ1-1, with D perhaps TRBD1 (5 bases). CDR3 length: 14 residues. V dropped 5 bases and J dropped 2 bases, with 12 bases sitting between them. CDR3 in amino acids: CASSPREGNTEAFF. In DNA form, the CDR3 reads TGTGCCAGCAGTCCCAGGGAGGGTAACACTGAAGCTTTCTTT.

The J gene is TRBJ2-6, the V gene TRBV7-2; D is uncertain. V was clipped by 5 bases and J by 3 bases, with 5 bases between them. From germline, CDR1 is SGHTA and CDR2 FQGNSA. CDR3 length: 13 residues. CDR3 sequence: CASSPIGANVLTF. The CDR3 nucleotides read TGTGCCAGCAGCCCAATTGGGGCCAACGTCCTGACTTTC.

As regards this clonotype: The conserved phenylalanine or tryptophan is not found at the CDR3 terminus, so this likely reflects a read error. The limits of the CDR3 on the DNA are not certain, so only TCRdb's listed CDR3 is given. J is TRBJ2-5 and V is TRBV15; the table's TRBD1 call for D was not verified on the DNA. CDR1 is LNHNV and CDR2 is YYDKDF in the germline V gene (reference sequence). Counting both end residues, the CDR3 totals 16 amino acids. CDR3 amino acids: CATSSEGVSYEQYFGN.

This chain links TRBV7-9 with TRBJ2-6; no reliable D call. The better agreement between TRBJ2-7 and the DNA end casts doubt on the J call. The CDR3 sequence is 13 residues long. Germline lookup yields CDR1 SEHNR and CDR2 FQNEAQ (reference sequence). The CDR3 reads CASSLRYLNEQYF. As DNA, the CDR3 is TGTGCCAGCAGCTTACGTTACCTCAATGAGCAGTACTTC.

This clonotype qualifies as medium-sized. This rearrangement joins TRBV6-4 to TRBJ2-5; a possible D gene is TRBD2 (6 bases). The germline V gene has CDR1 MRHNA and CDR2 SNTAGT. V was pared by 3 bases and J by 7 bases, with 6 bases between. This CDR3 contains 11 residues. The CDR3 region has the DNA TGTGCCAGCAGTGAGGGGGGGACCCAGTACTTC. Its translation is CASSEGGTQYF.

The chain combines TRBV7-6 with TRBJ2-5; D not resolved. CDR1 is SGHVS, CDR2 FNYEAQ, per germline. V lost 2 bases and J 3 bases, leaving 10 bases between the germline ends. This CDR3 has 14 residues. The CDR3 DNA sequence: TGTGCCAGCAGCTTAAGCCGAGCCGAAGAGACCCAGTACTTC. Translation: CASSLSRAEETQYF.

The chain has TRBV7-6 and TRBJ2-6, with a weak D call TRBD1 (5 bases). The CDR3 has 16 amino acids. With 0 bases removed from V and 3 bases from J, the gap between germline ends came to 9 bases. Germline CDR1 SGHVS, CDR2 FNYEAQ. The CDR3 DNA reads as TGTGCCAGCAGCTTAGCTCAGGGTTTTGGGGCCAACGTCCTGACTTTC. Translating it yields CASSLAQGFGANVLTF. The entire variable domain, with the rest obtained from reference TRBV7-6 and TRBJ2-6, is as follows: GAGVSQSPRYKVTKRGQDVALRCDPISGHVSLYWYRQALGQGPEFLTYFNYEAQQDKSGLPNDRFSAERPEGSISTLTIQRTEQRDSAMYRCASSLAQGFGANVLTFGAGSRLTVL.

About this clonotype itself: The DNA is left out, because the CDR3 cannot be placed on it with certainty; the CDR3 is given as TCRdb lists it. The CDR3 is CISVPEGLPVDEQYF. The chain recombines TRBV7-5 with TRBJ2-4; TRBD1 is the table's D call, not checked against the DNA. TRBV7-5 is labeled a pseudogene. The CDR3 region is 15 residues in length, termini included.

The rearrangement uses TRBV20-1 and TRBJ2-1; perhaps TRBD2 as D (6 bases). The J call may not be correct, given that the DNA end is closer to TRBJ2-7. CDR1 is DFQATT, CDR2 SNEGSKA, per germline (reference sequence). This CDR3 contains 13 residues. The CDR3 DNA follows: TGCAGTGCTCCCGGGAGCTCCTACAATGAGCAGTACTTC. It translates to CSAPGSSYNEQYF.

This clonotype showed up just a few times. The chain uses TRBV7-6 and TRBJ2-2; D gene uncertain. The V and J ends lost 0 bases and 2 bases respectively, with 4 bases between them. The CDR3 has 14 amino acids. Germline V CDR1 and CDR2: SGHVS, FNYEAQ. In DNA, the CDR3 is TGTGCCAGCAGCTTAGCGGGAAACACCGGGGAGCTGTTTTTT. Its translation: CASSLAGNTGELFF.

In its sample, this clonotype was seen once. This rearrangement joins TRBV7-8 to TRBJ2-7; D possibly corresponds to TRBD1 (5 bases). Looked up from germline, CDR1 is SGHVS and CDR2 is FQNEAQ. The CDR3 contains 14 residues. V was trimmed by 1 base and J by 0 bases, leaving 7 bases between them. The CDR3 is CASSLGTGSYEQYF. In nucleotides, the CDR3 is TGTGCCAGCAGCTTAGGAACAGGCTCCTACGAGCAGTACTTC.

This clonotype qualifies as large. V gene TRBV12-3 or TRBV12-4 combines with J gene TRBJ2-7; 13 bases match TRBD2. There are 14 residues in the CDR3. The V segment lost 4 bases and the J segment 3 bases; nucleotides outside the gene matches: 0. The CDR3 sequence: CASSWTSGGYEQYF. DNA of the CDR3: TGTGCCAGCAGTTGGACTAGCGGGGGCTACGAGCAGTACTTC.

This clonotype was detected a few times. V and J are TRBV27 and TRBJ2-5; D is undetermined. This CDR3 is built from 12 residues. V lost 3 bases and J 7 bases, leaving 9 bases between the germline ends. The germline gives CDR1 MNHEY, CDR2 SMNVEV (reference sequence). In DNA form, the CDR3 reads TGTGCCAGCAGTTTGGACGTTGGGACCCAGTACTTC. Amino acid sequence: CASSLDVGTQYF.

Concerning this clonotype: One end of the junction varies from germline; a read error may be responsible. The CDR3 loop reads CASSSQLAGGPDF. CDR3 sequence (DNA): TGTGCCAGCAGCTCACAACTAGCGGGGGGCCCAGATTTT. The rearrangement joins TRBV7-2 to TRBJ2-3; 12 bases line up with TRBD2. CDR1 and CDR2 (germline): SGHTA, FQGNSA. CDR3 size: 13 residues.